A single sample gave rise to the 22 T cell receptor beta chains below, sequenced in a study of shared clonotypes between healthy human individuals (dated by TCRdb to 2018 to 2020). To prepare the library, the immunoSEQ multiplex PCR assay was applied. The table was pulled from immuneACCESS by TCRdb, which kept in-frame rearrangements only. Such tables lose some clones; where checked, under half of the loss comes from unresolved V genes, and the rest has no known cause. For this sample the table gives about 1,500,000 clones, of which roughly 97% were detected only once. Jointly, the top ten make up roughly 1.2% of the sample. The sequencing sample was made of naive CD4+ T cells sorted from blood. The cell subset or site tag for this specimen amounts to: CD45RA+ positively selected. The receptors here all came from a man aged 25-45 years in good health.

The CDR3: CASSPELAGTGELFF. DNA of the CDR3: TGTGCCAGCTCACCAGAACTAGCGGGGACCGGGGAGCTGTTTTTT. The J gene is TRBJ2-2, the V gene TRBV18, with 10 positions matching TRBD2. V gave up 2 bases and J gave up 5 bases; unmatched junction bases: 2. CDR3 length equals 15 residues. Germline CDR1 and CDR2: KGHSH and LQKENI.

This clone has just a few counts. The chain is built from TRBV4-1 and TRBJ1-1; D possibly corresponds to TRBD1 (5 bases). Trimming took 7 bases from V and 2 from J, leaving 17 bases between them. The germline V gene has CDR1 MGHRA and CDR2 YSYEKL. The CDR3 totals 15 residues. The CDR3 bases are TGCGCCAGCACCCATCCGAGCAGGGATAACACTGAAGCTTTCTTT. Its protein product is CASTHPSRDNTEAFF.

CDR3 residues: CASSLNPSGSHEQYF. CDR3 DNA sequence: TGTGCCAGCAGCTTAAACCCTAGCGGGAGCCACGAGCAGTACTTC. This chain uses TRBV13 with TRBJ2-7; 10 nucleotides line up with TRBD2. J lost 5 bases, V lost 2 bases, and 6 bases had no gene match. This CDR3 is built from 15 residues. Germline V gene data show CDR1 as PRHDT and CDR2 as FYEKMQ (reference sequence). Combining the CDR3 with reference TRBV13 and TRBJ2-7 gives the whole variable domain AAGVIQSPRHLIKEKRETATLKCYPIPRHDTVYWYQQGPGQDPQFLISFYEKMQSDKGSIPDRFSAQQFSDYHSELNMSSLELGDSALYFCASSLNPSGSHEQYFGPGTRLTVT.

This clone was detected once. The CDR3 bases are TGTGCCAGCAGCTTGCGGGGAGAACGGGGCTACACCTTC. The encoded protein is CASSLRGERGYTF. The chain employs TRBV5-6 and TRBJ1-2; no definite D call. V was shortened by 1 base and J by 8 bases, with 12 bases between the two germline ends. There are 13 residues in the CDR3. The germline V gene has CDR1 SGHDT and CDR2 YYEEEE. Supplemented by reference TRBV5-6 and TRBJ1-2, the full variable domain reads DAGVTQSPTHLIKTRGQQVTLRCSPKSGHDTVSWYQQALGQGPQFIFQYYEEEERQRGNFPDRFSGHQFPNYSSELNVNALLLGDSALYLCASSLRGERGYTFGSGTRLTVV.

The rearrangement joins TRBV28 to TRBJ2-7; TRBD1 matches at 9 bases. CDR1 and CDR2 (germline): MDHEN, SYDVKM. The CDR3 extends over 17 amino acids. J lost 3 bases, V lost 3 bases, and 12 bases had no gene match. In DNA form, the CDR3 reads TGTGCCAGCAGTTTTGTTCCGACCGGGACAGGGAGCTACGAGCAGTACTTC. Encoded protein: CASSFVPTGTGSYEQYF.

In regard to this clone: The junction differs from germline at one of its ends, possibly a read error. The V and J genes are TRBV28 and TRBJ2-7, with D possibly matching TRBD1 (5 bases). The CDR3 is 16 amino acids. Germline CDR1 reads MDHEN; CDR2 reads SYDVKM. The CDR3 loop is CASVKALGQFKPPEDF. CDR3 bases: TGTGCCAGCGTAAAGGCCCTGGGGCAGTTCAAACCCCCCGAGGACTTC.

The chain has TRBV11-2 and TRBJ2-7; 10 bases are a match to TRBD1. Germline CDR1 SGHAT, CDR2 FQNNGV. The CDR3 contains 16 residues. Unmatched junction bases numbered 8, after V lost 1 base and J lost 5 bases. CDR3 in amino acids: CASSLVWGQGTHEQYF. The CDR3 DNA reads as TGTGCCAGCAGCTTAGTGTGGGGACAGGGGACCCACGAGCAGTACTTC.

The chain recombines TRBV7-9 with TRBJ2-1, with 7 bases aligning to TRBD1. CDR1 and CDR2 (germline): SEHNR, FQNEAQ (reference sequence). The V segment lost 5 bases and the J segment 3 bases; nucleotides outside the gene matches: 19. The CDR3 contains 19 residues. The chain's CDR3 is CASSITGQNPFGRYNEQFF. DNA for the CDR3: TGTGCCAGCAGCATTACGGGACAGAATCCGTTTGGCCGCTACAATGAGCAGTTCTTC.

A single count supports this clone. The chain recombines TRBV10-1 with TRBJ2-1, with 12 bases that match TRBD2. Per germline, CDR1 WNHNN and CDR2 SYGVQD (reference sequence). V was clipped by 0 bases and J by 8 bases; unmatched bases: 17. The CDR3 has 20 amino acids. The chain's CDR3 is CASSESPSGRAPRGRDEQFF. The CDR3 DNA sequence: TGCGCCAGCAGTGAGTCTCCTAGCGGGAGGGCACCTCGGGGACGGGATGAGCAGTTCTTC.

The chain uses TRBV10-3 and TRBJ2-5; 7 bases line up with TRBD2. The CDR3 contains 17 residues. The germline V gene has CDR1 ENHRY and CDR2 SYGVKD. V trimming: 2 bases; J trimming: 2 bases; junction bases outside the gene matches: 11. CDR3 residues: CAISESSLAGAQETQYF. The DNA for the CDR3 is TGTGCCATCAGTGAGAGTTCCCTGGCGGGAGCTCAAGAGACCCAGTACTTC.

The V and J genes are TRBV6-5 and TRBJ1-3; D is ambiguous. Trimming removed 4 bases from V and 4 bases from J, with 14 bases in between. This CDR3 has 15 amino acids. The germline gives CDR1 MNHEY, CDR2 SVGAGI. The CDR3 region has the DNA TGTGCCAGCAGTTTATCGAAGCAGATCGGAAACACCATATATTTT. Amino acid sequence: CASSLSKQIGNTIYF.

The V call is TRBV5-1, the J call TRBJ2-1; TRBD1 aligns across 9 bases. Trimming cost V 0 bases and J 6 bases; bases outside gene matches: 4. The CDR3 length is 15 residues. Germline V gene lookup returns CDR1 SGHRS and CDR2 YFSETQ. The CDR3 nucleotides are TGCGCCAGCAGCTTGGGACAGGGGGTACTCAATGAGCAGTTCTTC. Encoded protein: CASSLGQGVLNEQFF.

This rearrangement joins TRBV5-6 to TRBJ2-2, with D maybe TRBD2 (6 bases). Looked up from germline, CDR1 is SGHDT and CDR2 is YYEEEE. The germline V and J ends were trimmed by 0 bases and 5 bases, with 8 bases remaining between them. The CDR3 is 14 amino acids. The CDR3 DNA reads as TGTGCCAGCAGCTTGGCCGCGGGAACCGGGGAGCTGTTTTTT. Amino acids: CASSLAAGTGELFF. Supplemented by reference TRBV5-6 and TRBJ2-2, the full variable domain reads DAGVTQSPTHLIKTRGQQVTLRCSPKSGHDTVSWYQQALGQGPQFIFQYYEEEERQRGNFPDRFSGHQFPNYSSELNVNALLLGDSALYLCASSLAAGTGELFFGEGSRLTVL.

The chain combines TRBV29-1 with TRBJ2-7; D gene ambiguous. V was cut by 6 bases and J by 6 bases, with 12 bases left in between. The CDR3 is 11 amino acids. In germline, CDR1 is SQVTM, CDR2 ANQGSEA. CDR3 protein: CSVGTMGEQYF. In nucleotides, the CDR3 is TGCAGCGTCGGTACCATGGGCGAGCAGTACTTC.

This chain's CDR3 is CASSLDSTISGANVLTF. The CDR3 DNA reads as TGTGCCAGCAGCTTGGACAGTACGATCTCTGGGGCCAACGTCCTGACTTTC. V usage is TRBV7-9 and J usage is TRBJ2-6; D might be TRBD1 (6 bases). Germline V CDR1 and CDR2: SEHNR, FQNEAQ (reference sequence). The CDR3 consists of 17 residues. V was trimmed by 3 bases and J by 0 bases, leaving 12 bases between them.

This chain links TRBV25-1 with TRBJ2-1; 11 bases are shared with TRBD1. Germline lookup yields CDR1 MGHDK and CDR2 SYGVNS. With 11 bases clipped from V and 10 bases from J, the junction kept 10 bases outside the gene matches. This CDR3 is 13 amino acids long. The CDR3 here is CAGGDRGIEEQFF. CDR3 coding DNA: TGTGCCGGAGGGGACAGGGGGATTGAGGAGCAGTTCTTC. The full variable domain, with the rest looked up from reference TRBV25-1 and TRBJ2-1, is EADIYQTPRYLVIGTGKKITLECSQTMGHDKMYWYQQDPGMELHLIHYSYGVNSTEKGDLSSESTVSRIRTEHFPLTLESARPSHTSQYLCAGGDRGIEEQFFGPGTRLTVL.

The chain combines TRBV4-1 with TRBJ1-4, with 11 bases that match TRBD1. With 0 bases clipped from V and 16 bases from J, the junction kept 10 bases outside the gene matches. Germline V gives CDR1 MGHRA, CDR2 YSYEKL. The CDR3 spans 15 residues. In nucleotides, the CDR3 is TGCGCCAGCAGCCAAGATTTGGACAGGGGGCGCCTTGGGTTTTTT. It is translated as CASSQDLDRGRLGFF.

J is TRBJ1-5 and V is TRBV9; D uncertain. V dropped 0 bases and J dropped 3 bases, with 7 bases sitting between them. This CDR3 contains 14 residues. The germline V gene has CDR1 SGDLS and CDR2 YYNGEE. CDR3 sequence (DNA): TGTGCCAGCAGCGTAGCTTCGCTCAATCAGCCCCAGCATTTT. Protein sequence: CASSVASLNQPQHF.

This chain connects TRBV5-8 to TRBJ2-1, with a weak D call TRBD2 (6 bases). The CDR3 contains 15 residues. CDR1 is SGHTS and CDR2 is YDEGEE in the germline V gene. V was cut by 0 bases and J by 7 bases, with 14 bases left in between. CDR3 loop: CASSLVRDGYNEQFF. The CDR3 nucleotides are TGTGCCAGCAGCTTGGTGCGGGATGGTTATAATGAGCAGTTCTTC. The full variable domain, in which reference TRBV5-8 and TRBJ2-1 provide the parts outside the CDR3, is EAGVTQSPTHLIKTRGQQATLRCSPISGHTSVYWYQQALGLGLQFLLWYDEGEERNRGNFPPRFSGRQFPNYSSELNVNALELEDSALYLCASSLVRDGYNEQFFGPGTRLTVL.

V is TRBV7-6 and J is TRBJ2-1; 10 bases align to TRBD2. The CDR3 has 17 residues. Germline V gene lookup returns CDR1 SGHVS and CDR2 FNYEAQ. V trimming: 1 base; J trimming: 8 bases; junction bases outside the gene matches: 11. The DNA for the CDR3 is TGTGCCAGCAGCTTAGGCAGCGGGAGGGCCGCTTACGATGAGCAGTTCTTC. It is translated as CASSLGSGRAAYDEQFF.

The rearrangement uses TRBV4-1 and TRBJ1-1; D unclear. Germline V CDR1 and CDR2: MGHRA, YSYEKL. V gave up 2 bases and J gave up 6 bases, with 10 bases separating them. This CDR3 has 13 residues. DNA of the CDR3: TGCGCCAGCAGCCAAATGTTGGTGGCTGAAGCTTTCTTT. Translating gives CASSQMLVAEAFF.

With respect to this clone: This specimen includes other DNA sequences encoding the same CDR3. The rearrangement uses TRBV5-1 and TRBJ2-7; TRBD2 is a possible D gene (6 bases). V was shortened by 0 bases and J by 3 bases, with 13 bases between the two germline ends. CDR1 is SGHRS, CDR2 YFSETQ, per germline. The length of the CDR3 is 15 residues. CDR3 coding DNA: TGCGCCAGCAGCTTGGAAGGTGCGGGAAACTACGAGCAGTACTTC. As protein: CASSLEGAGNYEQYF. Complete variable domain (other parts from reference TRBV5-1 and TRBJ2-7): KAGVTQTPRYLIKTRGQQVTLSCSPISGHRSVSWYQQTPGQGLQFLFEYFSETQRNKGNFPGRFSGRQFSNSRSEMNVSTLELGDSALYLCASSLEGAGNYEQYFGPGTRLTVT.